These 18 T cell receptor beta chains share one sample of origin, sequenced in a study of shared clonotypes between healthy human individuals. The data were produced by immunoSEQ multiplex PCR, yet TCRdb's version contains in-frame clones alone and is incomplete. In the table there are approximately 740,000 clones, under 80% of which are singletons. Sample: memory CD4+ T cells sorted from blood. Subset denoted: CD45RA-negative fraction. The receptor source for this set is a woman between 25 and 40 years old in good health.

The chain uses TRBV6-1 and TRBJ1-5; D unclear. Germline CDR1 reads MNHNS; CDR2 reads SASEGT. This CDR3 spans 16 amino acids. Trimming stripped 1 base from V and 0 bases from J, with 10 bases between. This CDR3 is CASSEGPRYSNQPQHF. DNA for the CDR3: TGTGCCAGCAGTGAAGGGCCCCGTTATAGCAATCAGCCCCAGCATTTT.

This chain links TRBV19 with TRBJ1-4; D may be TRBD1 (5 bases). Per the germline V gene, CDR1 is LNHDA and CDR2 is SQIVND (reference sequence). The V end lost 3 bases, the J end lost 11 bases, and 16 bases lay between the germline ends. The CDR3 totals 14 residues. CDR3 sequence (DNA): TGTGCCAGTAGTATCCAGGGCACGGCTTGGAAACTGTTTTTT. Translating gives CASSIQGTAWKLFF.

A remark on this clone: The same CDR3 is also encoded by other DNA sequences in this sample. V is TRBV5-1 and J is TRBJ2-1; D unresolved. V was pared by 0 bases and J by 4 bases, with 8 bases between. From germline, CDR1 is SGHRS and CDR2 YFSETQ. CDR3 length equals 14 residues. This CDR3 reads CASSLAGSYNEQFF. The CDR3 DNA follows: TGCGCCAGCAGCTTGGCTGGCAGTTACAATGAGCAGTTCTTC. The full variable domain, completed using reference TRBV5-1 and TRBJ2-1, is KAGVTQTPRYLIKTRGQQVTLSCSPISGHRSVSWYQQTPGQGLQFLFEYFSETQRNKGNFPGRFSGRQFSNSRSEMNVSTLELGDSALYLCASSLAGSYNEQFFGPGTRLTVL.

V is TRBV13 and J is TRBJ2-4; TRBD2 matches at 11 bases. Germline assignment: CDR1 PRHDT and CDR2 FYEKMQ (reference sequence). The CDR3 contains 16 residues. The junction had 2 bases not matched to a gene; V was cut back by 1 base and J by 3 bases. The CDR3 protein is CASSLDLAGGKNIQYF. The CDR3, as DNA: TGTGCCAGCAGCTTAGATCTAGCGGGAGGCAAAAACATTCAGTACTTC.

V gene TRBV5-4 combines with J gene TRBJ1-2, with D perhaps matching TRBD1 (5 bases). The CDR3 runs 13 residues. V was trimmed by 2 bases and J by 8 bases, leaving 13 bases between them. Germline assignment: CDR1 SGHNT and CDR2 YYREEE (reference sequence). CDR3 nucleotides: TGTGCCAGCAGCTTCCGGGACTCGCACGGCTACACCTTC. Its protein product is CASSFRDSHGYTF.

This chain connects TRBV5-6 to TRBJ2-1; 9 bases agree with TRBD1. The CDR3 is 17 amino acids. CDR1 and CDR2 from the germline V gene are SGHDT and YYEEEE. V lost 0 bases, J lost 6 bases, and 10 bases stayed unmatched. The CDR3 loop reads CASSLEQGAFSGNEQFF. In DNA form, the CDR3 reads TGTGCCAGCAGCTTGGAACAGGGGGCGTTCTCTGGCAATGAGCAGTTCTTC.

A single count supports this clone. The CDR3 DNA reads as TGTGCCAGTAGTATAGGGGAGGGCAACACTGAAGCTTTCTTT. Protein: CASSIGEGNTEAFF. The V and J genes are TRBV19 and TRBJ1-1; the D is unclear. The CDR3 runs 14 residues. V lost 1 base and J lost 2, with 8 bases in between. CDR1 is LNHDA and CDR2 is SQIVND in the germline V gene (reference sequence).

The chain recombines TRBV28 with TRBJ2-1; D is unclear. The V gene lost 8 bases and the J gene lost 8 bases, with 13 bases spanning the gap. CDR3 length equals 12 residues. The germline V gene has CDR1 MDHEN and CDR2 SYDVKM. The CDR3 bases are TGTGCCAGCCGAACCCCCCCCCATGAGCAGTTCTTC. It yields the protein CASRTPPHEQFF. The complete variable domain, with remaining parts taken from reference TRBV28 and TRBJ2-1, reads DVKVTQSSRYLVKRTGEKVFLECVQDMDHENMFWYRQDPGLGLRLIYFSYDVKMKEKGDIPEGYSVSREKKERFSLILESASTNQTSMYLCASRTPPHEQFFGPGTRLTVL.

This clone was counted only a few times. For the CDR3, the DNA is TGTGCCAGCAGTGAATCTGAGATCTCCTACGAGCAGTACTTC. This translates into CASSESEISYEQYF. The gene calls are TRBV2 and TRBJ2-7; no definite D call. The germline gives CDR1 SNHLY, CDR2 FYNNEI. This CDR3 region has 14 residues. The ends were cut back, 2 bases at V and 0 bases at J, with 8 bases in the middle.

Details on this clone: A much larger clone is a single base away; this may be a read error. Other DNA sequences in this specimen translate into the identical CDR3. V is TRBV5-1 and J is TRBJ2-1, with TRBD2 matching 8 bases. CDR3 size: 15 residues. CDR1 is SGHRS and CDR2 is YFSETQ in the germline V gene. Trimming at V came to 1 base and at J to 2 bases, leaving 2 bases not matched to a gene. CDR3 region: CASSLSSGAYNEQFF. The CDR3 DNA is TGCGCCAGCAGCTTGAGTAGCGGGGCCTACAATGAGCAGTTCTTC.

The rearrangement uses TRBV28 and TRBJ1-4; 9 bases line up with TRBD1. V gave up 6 bases and J gave up 8 bases; unmatched junction bases: 7. This CDR3 region has 14 residues. The germline V gene has CDR1 MDHEN and CDR2 SYDVKM. Written as DNA, the CDR3 is TGTGCCAGCAGACTGACAGGGGGTAGAGAAAAACTGTTTTTT. It yields the protein CASRLTGGREKLFF.

This clone was detected only a few times. The rearrangement joins TRBV7-7 to TRBJ2-7; weak D call: TRBD2 (6 bases). Looked up from germline, CDR1 is SSHAT and CDR2 is FNYEAQ (reference sequence). V shed 5 bases and J shed 7 bases, with 15 bases lying between them. The CDR3 has 13 amino acids. For the CDR3, the DNA is TGTGCCAGCAGCCGGGACCGGGAGAGAGAGCAGTACTTC. Translating it yields CASSRDREREQYF.

This clone was picked up many times. V and J are TRBV7-8 and TRBJ2-4; the match to TRBD2 covers 12 bases. This CDR3 contains 18 residues. The ends lost 5 bases at V and 8 bases at J; junction bases unmatched: 16. Looked up from germline, CDR1 is SGHVS and CDR2 is FQNEAQ. In DNA form, the CDR3 reads TGTGCCAGCAGCCCTCCCCGGCGGCTAGCGGGAGGGAGGGACATTCAGTACTTC. It codes for CASSPPRRLAGGRDIQYF.

This clone was seen a handful of times. This sequence joins TRBV19 and TRBJ1-1; 9 nucleotides match TRBD1. The V and J ends lost 9 bases and 6 bases, in that order; junction bases with no gene match: 5. The CDR3 runs 12 residues. The germline V gene encodes CDR1 LNHDA and CDR2 SQIVND (reference sequence). The CDR3 is CASRDRVSEAFF. The CDR3 DNA reads as TGTGCCAGCAGGGACAGGGTGTCTGAAGCTTTCTTT.

The chain uses TRBV18 and TRBJ2-7; possibly TRBD1 or TRBD2 for D (6 bases each). The V end was cut by 1 base, the J end by 4 bases, with 17 bases between. The CDR3 consists of 16 residues. From germline, CDR1 is KGHSH and CDR2 LQKENI. The DNA for the CDR3 is TGTGCCAGCTCACCACGATCGCAACAGGGAGGTTACGAGCAGTACTTC. Encoded protein: CASSPRSQQGGYEQYF.

The chain has TRBV30 and TRBJ2-3; 7 bases agree with TRBD2. The CDR3 length is 13 residues. CDR1 and CDR2 from the germline V gene are GTSNPN and SVGIG (reference sequence). V trimming: 6 bases; J trimming: 3 bases; junction bases outside the gene matches: 6. The CDR3 is CACTGTITDTQYF. In nucleotides, the CDR3 is TGTGCCTGCACCGGGACTATAACAGATACGCAGTATTTT.

This clone appeared a single time. The gene calls are TRBV7-9 and TRBJ1-3; D call uncertain. Germline CDR1 reads SEHNR; CDR2 reads FQNEAQ (reference sequence). The CDR3 is made up of 15 amino acids. V shed 5 bases and J shed 0 bases, with 11 bases lying between them. The chain's CDR3 is CASSPPGSSGNTIYF. Written as DNA, the CDR3 is TGTGCCAGCAGCCCTCCGGGAAGCTCTGGAAACACCATATATTTT.

The V call is TRBV4-1, the J call TRBJ2-7; 12 nucleotides align to TRBD2. V was pared by 0 bases and J by 3 bases, with 9 bases of the junction left unmatched. Germline lookup yields CDR1 MGHRA and CDR2 YSYEKL. This CDR3 region has 18 residues. CDR3 sequence (DNA): TGCGCCAGCAGCCAAGAAGGCCCAGGGACTAGCGGGTACTACGAGCAGTACTTC. This codes for CASSQEGPGTSGYYEQYF.